One sample yielded the 32 T cell receptor beta chains listed below, sequenced in a study of shared clonotypes between healthy human individuals. Generated by immunoSEQ multiplex PCR, the TCRdb table keeps only in-frame clones and is missing some. The table shows approximately 510,000 clones, with more than 65% occurring only once. Input material: PBMCs. These receptors came from a woman aged 40-49 years in good health. Some clones in this sample may be carry-over from other donors' samples.

This chain connects TRBV7-9 to TRBJ2-1, with D perhaps assigned TRBD1 or TRBD2 (6 bases each). Germline CDR1 and CDR2: SEHNR and FQNEAQ (reference sequence). Trimming removed 5 bases at V and 3 bases at J, with 14 bases between. This CDR3 is built from 15 residues. This CDR3 reads CASSPGAERYNEQFF. Here the CDR3 DNA reads TGTGCCAGCAGCCCGGGGGCTGAGCGCTACAATGAGCAGTTCTTC.

This sequence joins TRBV7-2 and TRBJ2-3, with D maybe TRBD1 (5 bases). Germline values: CDR1 SGHTA, CDR2 FQGNSA. The V and J ends lost 5 bases and 1 base respectively, with 16 bases between them. This CDR3 has 16 amino acids. DNA for the CDR3: TGTGCCAGCAGCCTCAGGGTGCTGTTGGGCACAGATACGCAGTATTTT. It translates to CASSLRVLLGTDTQYF.

The gene calls are TRBV6-1 and TRBJ1-2; 8 bases align to TRBD1. From germline, CDR1 is MNHNS and CDR2 SASEGT. The CDR3 contains 14 residues. V shed 7 bases, J shed 4 bases, and the junction held 8 bases outside the gene matches. Here the CDR3 reads CASIESGGFYGYTF. The CDR3 region has the DNA TGTGCCAGCATAGAGTCAGGGGGCTTCTATGGCTACACCTTC.

V is TRBV28 and J is TRBJ2-7, with TRBD1 matching 11 bases. Trimming removed 3 bases from V and 6 bases from J; junction bases left unmatched: 7. Germline values: CDR1 MDHEN, CDR2 SYDVKM. There are 15 residues in the CDR3. This CDR3 is CASSFGGTGGGEQYF. CDR3 DNA: TGTGCCAGCAGTTTCGGCGGGACAGGGGGAGGCGAGCAGTACTTC.

In this sample, this clone turned up a few times. The chain couples TRBV6-1 to TRBJ2-7; 10 nucleotides match TRBD1. Germline assignment: CDR1 MNHNS and CDR2 SASEGT. Trimming cost V 6 bases and J 6 bases; bases outside gene matches: 11. CDR3 length: 15 residues. Here the CDR3 reads CASSPMGTGALEQYF. DNA for the CDR3: TGTGCCAGCAGCCCCATGGGGACAGGGGCCCTCGAGCAGTACTTC.

The chain recombines TRBV9 with TRBJ2-1, with a weak D call TRBD2 (5 bases). V was pared by 0 bases and J by 6 bases, with 13 bases between. The length of the CDR3 is 15 residues. CDR1 is SGDLS, CDR2 YYNGEE, per germline. CDR3 sequence: CASSVAPDWSNEQFF. CDR3 in DNA: TGTGCCAGCAGCGTAGCCCCGGACTGGTCCAATGAGCAGTTCTTC.

V and J are TRBV19 and TRBJ2-7; D is undetermined. V was shortened by 5 bases and J by 3 bases, with 8 bases between the two germline ends. The germline V gene has CDR1 LNHDA and CDR2 SQIVND (reference sequence). The CDR3 consists of 12 residues. CDR3 residues: CASSQQSYEQYF. The CDR3 region has the DNA TGTGCCAGTAGTCAGCAGAGCTACGAGCAGTACTTC.

There are a few counts of this clone. The chain recombines TRBV28 with TRBJ2-2, with D tentatively TRBD2 (6 bases). Between the trimmed V and J ends, which lost 3 bases and 7 bases, there was a span of 9 bases. There are 13 residues in the CDR3. Germline V CDR1 and CDR2: MDHEN, SYDVKM. CDR3 in amino acids: CASSLWGDGELFF. In DNA form, the CDR3 reads TGTGCCAGCAGTTTGTGGGGGGACGGGGAGCTGTTTTTT.

The chain employs TRBV25-1 and TRBJ2-6; TRBD1 matches 7 bases. CDR1 and CDR2 from the germline V gene are MGHDK and SYGVNS. The CDR3 is 17 amino acids. Trimming removed 5 bases from V and 2 bases from J; junction bases left unmatched: 9. The CDR3 spells CASSRGRGKPGANVLTF. The CDR3 coding sequence is TGTGCCAGCAGTCGGGGCAGGGGGAAACCTGGGGCCAACGTCCTGACTTTC.

The chain is built from TRBV4-2 and TRBJ2-1; D remains ambiguous. There are 11 residues in the CDR3. CDR1 is LGHNA, CDR2 YNFKEQ, per germline. V was cut by 0 bases and J by 15 bases, with 9 bases left in between. CDR3 sequence reads: CASSQDLTWFF. CDR3 bases: TGTGCCAGCAGCCAAGATCTAACTTGGTTCTTC.

The chain carries TRBV5-1 and TRBJ1-2; the D gene is possibly TRBD1 (6 bases). The CDR3 loop spans 13 amino acids. The V end lost 4 bases, the J end lost 8 bases, and 15 bases lay between the germline ends. Germline lookup yields CDR1 SGHRS and CDR2 YFSETQ. The CDR3 protein is CASSRGALEGYTF. In nucleotides, the CDR3 is TGCGCCAGCAGCCGGGGGGCACTGGAGGGCTACACCTTC. The variable domain in full, with the rest retrieved from reference TRBV5-1 and TRBJ1-2, is KAGVTQTPRYLIKTRGQQVTLSCSPISGHRSVSWYQQTPGQGLQFLFEYFSETQRNKGNFPGRFSGRQFSNSRSEMNVSTLELGDSALYLCASSRGALEGYTFGSGTRLTVV.

CDR3 loop: CASSVGQGFKTQYF. The CDR3 DNA reads TGTGCCAGCAGTGTAGGACAGGGCTTTAAGACCCAGTACTTC. The V call is TRBV2, the J call TRBJ2-5; 8 bases map to TRBD1. The trim removed 4 bases at V and 6 bases at J, leaving 7 bases unmatched. From germline, CDR1 is SNHLY and CDR2 FYNNEI. There are 14 residues in the CDR3.

The chain links TRBV5-6 to TRBJ2-5, with a possible D match to TRBD2 (6 bases). CDR1 and CDR2 (germline): SGHDT, YYEEEE. The CDR3 loop spans 16 amino acids. V shed 1 base and J shed 4 bases, with 17 bases lying between them. The CDR3 DNA is TGTGCCAGCAGCTTGTCGGGGTGGGAGGTAGGAGAGACCCAGTACTTC. It codes for CASSLSGWEVGETQYF. Variable domain in full (rest from reference TRBV5-6 and TRBJ2-5): DAGVTQSPTHLIKTRGQQVTLRCSPKSGHDTVSWYQQALGQGPQFIFQYYEEEERQRGNFPDRFSGHQFPNYSSELNVNALLLGDSALYLCASSLSGWEVGETQYFGPGTRLLVL.

The J gene is TRBJ2-7, the V gene TRBV6-6, with 10 bases fitting TRBD1. CDR3 length: 13 residues. V shed 2 bases and J 6 bases; nucleotides not matched to a gene: 1. Germline-derived CDR1 and CDR2 are MNHNY and SVGAGI (reference sequence). CDR3 amino acids: CASSYGTGVEQYF. The DNA for the CDR3 is TGTGCCAGCAGTTACGGGACAGGGGTCGAGCAGTACTTC.

The V gene is TRBV6-1, the J gene TRBJ2-1; 9 nucleotides line up with TRBD1. Germline trimming cut 2 bases from V and 6 bases from J; bases unmatched to any gene: 5. This CDR3 has 15 residues. Germline-derived CDR1 and CDR2 are MNHNS and SASEGT. As DNA, the CDR3 is TGTGCCAGCAGTGAAATGACAGGGGGGGCCAATGAGCAGTTCTTC. It codes for CASSEMTGGANEQFF.

For the CDR3, the DNA is TGTGCCAGCAGTGAGTCGTCTAGCGGGATTCGCTCCTACGAGCAGTACTTC. Its protein product is CASSESSSGIRSYEQYF. The chain combines TRBV2 with TRBJ2-7, with 9 positions matching TRBD2. Germline values: CDR1 SNHLY, CDR2 FYNNEI. The CDR3 spans 17 residues. Trimming removed 3 bases from V and 0 bases from J; junction bases left unmatched: 9. Using reference TRBV2 and TRBJ2-7 for the parts outside the CDR3, the full variable domain is EPEVTQTPSHQVTQMGQEVILRCVPISNHLYFYWYRQILGQKVEFLVSFYNNEISEKSEIFDDQFSVERPDGSNFTLKIRSTKLEDSAMYFCASSESSSGIRSYEQYFGPGTRLTVT.

The chain combines TRBV18 with TRBJ2-7; D perhaps matches TRBD1 (6 bases). Trimming left V 3 bases short and J 5 bases short, with 17 bases between. Per germline, CDR1 KGHSH and CDR2 LQKENI. This CDR3 region has 15 residues. DNA of the CDR3: TGTGCCAGCTCACCCCGCAACAGGGTGGACCACGAGCAGTACTTC. This gives the protein CASSPRNRVDHEQYF.

The chain recombines TRBV25-1 with TRBJ2-7; D ambiguous. CDR1 and CDR2 from the germline V gene are MGHDK and SYGVNS. V gave up 4 bases and J gave up 5 bases, with 6 bases separating them. The CDR3 has 11 residues. The CDR3 nucleotides are TGTGCCAGCAGTGCATCCCACGAGCAGTACTTC. Amino acid sequence: CASSASHEQYF.

This sequence joins TRBV7-3 and TRBJ1-3, with 8 bases fitting TRBD1. The junction had 15 bases not matched to a gene; V was cut back by 2 bases and J by 0 bases. This CDR3 is 20 amino acids long. Germline CDR1 SGHTA, CDR2 FQGTGA. CDR3 loop: CASSLWVNRQGPTSGNTIYF. The CDR3 coding sequence is TGTGCCAGCAGCTTATGGGTAAACAGACAGGGGCCGACCTCTGGAAACACCATATATTTT.

The chain couples TRBV14 to TRBJ2-3; no definite D call. The CDR3 totals 16 residues. Trimming removed 4 bases from V and 0 bases from J, with 14 bases in between. Looked up from germline, CDR1 is SGHDN and CDR2 is FVKESK. CDR3 nucleotide sequence: TGTGCCAGCAGCCTCAGCACGCTACGAAGCACAGATACGCAGTATTTT. Residues: CASSLSTLRSTDTQYF.

This clone was counted ten times or more. This chain joins TRBV9 and TRBJ2-2; unclear D gene. CDR1 SGDLS and CDR2 YYNGEE come from the germline V gene. Trimming stripped 2 bases from V and 7 bases from J, with 6 bases between. The CDR3 covers 12 residues. The CDR3, as DNA: TGTGCCAGCAGCGTTCTAGGCGGGGAGCTGTTTTTT. Translation gives CASSVLGGELFF.

The chain couples TRBV6-5 to TRBJ1-1, with 9 bases fitting TRBD1. J was trimmed by 5 bases and V by 5 bases; bases with no gene match: 6. The CDR3 is 14 amino acids. CDR1 is MNHEY and CDR2 is SVGAGI in the germline V gene. The CDR3 region has the DNA TGTGCCAGCAGTCCCGACAGGGGGGGAACTGAAGCTTTCTTT. Protein: CASSPDRGGTEAFF.

The chain couples TRBV11-2 to TRBJ2-1; TRBD2 matches 8 bases. Germline V gene data show CDR1 as SGHAT and CDR2 as FQNNGV. Germline trimming cut 3 bases from V and 10 bases from J; bases unmatched to any gene: 17. CDR3 length: 17 residues. CDR3 bases: TGTGCCAGCAGCTTTGCTACCGGGAGGGCCTTCCTCGGCGAGCAGTTCTTC. Residues: CASSFATGRAFLGEQFF.

The chain couples TRBV9 to TRBJ2-5, with unresolved D. The V end was cut by 0 bases, the J end by 2 bases, with 17 bases between. The CDR3 runs to 17 residues. Germline V gene sequence: CDR1 SGDLS, CDR2 YYNGEE. Here the CDR3 DNA reads TGTGCCAGCAGCGTAGGGCAGACGATACGTTCACAAGAGACCCAGTACTTC. Its translation: CASSVGQTIRSQETQYF. Combining the CDR3 with reference TRBV9 and TRBJ2-5 gives the whole variable domain DSGVTQTPKHLITATGQRVTLRCSPRSGDLSVYWYQQSLDQGLQFLIQYYNGEERAKGNILERFSAQQFPDLHSELNLSSLELGDSALYFCASSVGQTIRSQETQYFGPGTRLLVL.

The chain has TRBV30 and TRBJ2-7, with 9 nucleotides matching TRBD1. The V segment lost 3 bases and the J segment 10 bases; nucleotides outside the gene matches: 10. The CDR3 is 13 amino acids. Germline CDR1 and CDR2: GTSNPN and SVGIG (reference sequence). CDR3: CAWSASGTGLQYF. In nucleotides, the CDR3 is TGTGCCTGGAGCGCCTCCGGGACAGGGCTCCAGTACTTC.

V usage is TRBV30 and J usage is TRBJ2-1; D call uncertain. CDR3 length equals 14 residues. Germline V gene sequence: CDR1 GTSNPN, CDR2 SVGIG (reference sequence). Trimming removed 2 bases at V and 1 base at J, with 9 bases between. CDR3 sequence reads: CAWSRERSYNEQFF. The CDR3 DNA follows: TGTGCCTGGAGTAGGGAACGTTCCTACAATGAGCAGTTCTTC.

This clone appeared a few times. The V call is TRBV6-4, the J call TRBJ2-3, with 8 bases identical to TRBD1. With 4 bases clipped from V and 4 bases from J, the junction kept 7 bases outside the gene matches. The CDR3 runs 15 residues. Germline lookup yields CDR1 MRHNA and CDR2 SNTAGT. CDR3: CASSGGQGGADTQYF. Written as DNA, the CDR3 is TGTGCCAGCAGTGGAGGACAGGGAGGCGCAGATACGCAGTATTTT.

As for this clone: Other DNA sequences of this sample code for an identical CDR3. This chain joins TRBV18 and TRBJ2-3, with D maybe TRBD2 (6 bases). This CDR3 has 15 amino acids. Germline CDR1 and CDR2: KGHSH and LQKENI. The V gene lost 0 bases and the J gene lost 2 bases, with 9 bases spanning the gap. The CDR3 protein is CASSPPGGNTDTQYF. The CDR3 DNA is TGTGCCAGCTCACCACCTGGCGGGAACACAGATACGCAGTATTTT. Full variable domain (outside the CDR3, taken from reference TRBV18 and TRBJ2-3): NAGVMQNPRHLVRRRGQEARLRCSPMKGHSHVYWYRQLPEEGLKFMVYLQKENIIDESGMPKERFSAEFPKEGPSILRIQQVVRGDSAAYFCASSPPGGNTDTQYFGPGTRLTVL.

This chain joins TRBV7-2 and TRBJ2-1; TRBD2 matches 8 bases. V gave up 5 bases and J gave up 7 bases; unmatched junction bases: 10. The CDR3 covers 15 residues. Per the germline V gene, CDR1 is SGHTA and CDR2 is FQGNSA. The CDR3 spells CASSLSGRGRNEQFF. The DNA for the CDR3 is TGTGCCAGCAGCCTCAGCGGGAGAGGTCGGAATGAGCAGTTCTTC.

The chain has TRBV7-9 and TRBJ1-2; D uncertain. V lost 5 bases, J lost 5 bases, and 15 bases lay in between. The CDR3 totals 14 residues. CDR1 is SEHNR, CDR2 FQNEAQ, per germline (reference sequence). The CDR3 sequence: CASSTVPMGYGYTF. The CDR3 region has the DNA TGTGCCAGCAGCACAGTACCAATGGGGTATGGCTACACCTTC.

V is TRBV4-1 and J is TRBJ2-2, with a weak D call TRBD2 (6 bases). Germline loops: CDR1 MGHRA, CDR2 YSYEKL. V was cut by 0 bases and J by 4 bases, with 12 bases left in between. This CDR3 spans 16 amino acids. The CDR3 region has the DNA TGCGCCAGCAGCCAAGATGCGGGACTCTCCACCGGGGAGCTGTTTTTT. This sequence encodes CASSQDAGLSTGELFF.

V and J are TRBV4-1 and TRBJ2-5; 8 bases line up with TRBD2. CDR3 length: 19 amino acids. J lost 6 bases, V lost 0 bases, and 18 bases had no gene match. Germline V gene data show CDR1 as MGHRA and CDR2 as YSYEKL. The CDR3: CASSQDVPGGASGGKTQYF. The CDR3 DNA follows: TGCGCCAGCAGCCAAGACGTTCCGGGAGGGGCTAGCGGCGGTAAGACCCAGTACTTC.